The 29 T cell receptor beta chains in this list originate from one sample, sequenced in a study of T cells in Graves' hyperthyroidism and ophthalmopathy. TCR beta CDR3 region amplification was performed from RNA transcripts. The HTBI primer set was used in a first-round RT-PCR of the TCR CDR3. In TCRdb, the multiplex PCR reads were re-called with MiXCR into one record per CDR3 protein. The data contain 480,000 or so distinct CDR3 sequences, 46% of them singletons. The sequenced sample consisted of peripheral blood or thyroid tissue (not recorded which). These receptors were taken from an adult woman with Graves' disease, either hyperthyroidism or ophthalmopathy (not recorded which).

This clonotype has a handful of counts. The chain uses TRBV7-6 and TRBJ2-5; 7 bases agree with TRBD1. The germline CDR1 and CDR2 sequences are SGHVS and FNYEAQ. The CDR3 extends over 17 amino acids. V lost 5 bases, J lost 5 bases, and 17 bases stayed unmatched. The CDR3 DNA reads TGTGCCAGCAGCCGGAATTTTAGGGCACAGGGGACGGAGACCCAGTACTTC. It is translated as CASSRNFRAQGTETQYF.

A remark on this clonotype: One junction end does not reproduce the germline sequence, and a read error may be involved. The rearrangement links TRBV10-3 to TRBJ1-2; a weak D match, TRBD1 (6 bases). Germline V gene data show CDR1 as ENHRY and CDR2 as SYGVKD. The CDR3 runs to 13 residues. The CDR3 DNA reads TGTGCCATCAGTGCGCAGGGGACCTATGGCCACACCTTC. It specifies CAISAQGTYGHTF.

J is TRBJ2-7 and V is TRBV29-1, with 8 bases lining up with TRBD2. Per the germline V gene, CDR1 is SQVTM and CDR2 is ANQGSEA. The CDR3 runs 12 residues. Trimming cost V 5 bases and J 2 bases; bases outside gene matches: 2. CDR3 residues: CSVWTSPYEQYF. The CDR3 DNA sequence: TGCAGCGTTTGGACTAGCCCCTACGAGCAGTACTTC.

This clonotype was recorded at least ten times. V is TRBV19 and J is TRBJ1-2, with D maybe TRBD1 (6 bases). CDR1 and CDR2 (germline): LNHDA, SQIVND (reference sequence). This CDR3 has 12 residues. Trimming stripped 7 bases from V and 2 bases from J, with 8 bases between. The CDR3 reads CASKGQNYGYTF. In DNA form, the CDR3 reads TGTGCCAGTAAAGGACAGAACTATGGCTACACCTTC.

The V call is TRBV7-3, the J call TRBJ2-2; D possibly uses TRBD1 or TRBD2 (5 bases each). Germline lookup yields CDR1 SGHTA and CDR2 FQGTGA. The CDR3 loop spans 14 amino acids. Deletions cut 6 bases from V and 7 bases from J, with 15 bases between. The chain's CDR3 is CASSPRRDGGELFF. The DNA for the CDR3 is TGTGCCAGCAGTCCTCGACGGGACGGCGGGGAGCTGTTTTTT.

This clonotype was counted between two and nine times. This sequence joins TRBV20-1 and TRBJ2-7; D is ambiguous. Trimming shortened V by 3 bases and J by 2 bases, and 8 bases separated the two germline ends. Looked up from germline, CDR1 is DFQATT and CDR2 is SNEGSKA (reference sequence). The CDR3 is 12 amino acids. DNA of the CDR3: TGCAGTGCTAGCTCCCCCGCCTACGAGCAGTACTTC. This gives the protein CSASSPAYEQYF.

There are many counts of this clonotype. The V gene is TRBV5-6, the J gene TRBJ1-2; no reliable D call. This CDR3 contains 11 residues. Germline-derived CDR1 and CDR2 are SGHDT and YYEEEE. V shed 3 bases and J shed 8 bases, with 8 bases lying between them. As DNA, the CDR3 is TGTGCCAGCAGCTCCGTTGTGGGCTACACCTTC. Translated: CASSSVVGYTF.

This clonotype occurred once. V is TRBV11-1 and J is TRBJ2-2, with a weak D call TRBD1 (6 bases). V was cut by 3 bases and J by 4 bases, with 15 bases left in between. CDR3 length equals 16 residues. Per the germline V gene, CDR1 is SGHAT and CDR2 is FQDESV (reference sequence). The CDR3 bases are TGTGCCAGCAGCTTCCTGACAGCGACAGGCACCGGGGAGCTGTTTTTT. As protein: CASSFLTATGTGELFF. The full variable domain, rest sourced from reference TRBV11-1 and TRBJ2-2, is EAEVAQSPRYKITEKSQAVAFWCDPISGHATLYWYRQILGQGPELLVQFQDESVVDDSQLPKDRFSAERLKGVDSTLKIQPAELGDSAMYLCASSFLTATGTGELFFGEGSRLTVL.

This sequence joins TRBV12-3 or TRBV12-4 and TRBJ1-1, with unresolved D. The CDR3 has 14 residues. Trimming stripped 6 bases from V and 0 bases from J, with 11 bases between. In nucleotides, the CDR3 is TGTGCCAGCAGCCCTGAACTGGTGAACACTGAAGCTTTCTTT. Translation gives CASSPELVNTEAFF.

This clonotype appeared many times. This chain joins TRBV7-2 and TRBJ2-7; the match to TRBD2 covers 7 bases. Trimming at V came to 1 base and at J to 3 bases, leaving 0 bases not matched to a gene. Germline V gene data show CDR1 as SGHTA and CDR2 as FQGNSA. The CDR3 runs 13 residues. The CDR3 protein is CASSLGDYYEQYF. The CDR3 nucleotides are TGTGCCAGCAGCTTAGGGGACTACTACGAGCAGTACTTC.

The rearrangement uses TRBV20-1 and TRBJ1-2; D is ambiguous. The CDR3 totals 12 residues. Germline CDR1 DFQATT, CDR2 SNEGSKA (reference sequence). The germline V and J ends were trimmed by 1 base and 6 bases, with 9 bases remaining between them. The CDR3 bases are TGCAGTGCTAGAGGAGAGGACCATGGCTACACCTTC. Residues: CSARGEDHGYTF.

The chain carries TRBV10-3 and TRBJ1-1; 7 nucleotides agree with TRBD1. V was pared by 2 bases and J by 6 bases, with 6 bases of the junction left unmatched. The germline V gene encodes CDR1 ENHRY and CDR2 SYGVKD. The CDR3 spans 14 residues. In DNA, the CDR3 is TGTGCCATCAGTGAGAGGTCAGGGGGGGCTGAAGCTTTCTTT. This translates into CAISERSGGAEAFF.

This clonotype was picked up many times. The V and J genes are TRBV29-1 and TRBJ1-1; perhaps TRBD1 as D (5 bases). The CDR3 has 15 amino acids. The V and J ends lost 6 bases and 3 bases respectively, with 20 bases between them. Germline V gene lookup returns CDR1 SQVTM and CDR2 ANQGSEA. CDR3 DNA sequence: TGCAGCGTGGCAAGGGGAGCGACGTGGGACACTGAAGCTTTCTTT. Its protein is CSVARGATWDTEAFF.

This clonotype was seen only a few times. This chain links TRBV15 with TRBJ1-1, with D unclear. V lost 4 bases and J lost 4, with 10 bases in between. The germline V gene encodes CDR1 LNHNV and CDR2 YYDKDF (reference sequence). The CDR3 covers 13 residues. CDR3 sequence: CATSIGRFTEAFF. The CDR3 DNA follows: TGTGCCACCAGCATTGGACGCTTCACTGAAGCTTTCTTT.

The chain combines TRBV7-2 with TRBJ2-7, with 9 nucleotides matching TRBD1. The CDR3 has 15 amino acids. Germline V gives CDR1 SGHTA, CDR2 FQGNSA. The V gene end was trimmed by 6 bases and the J gene end by 6 bases; junction bases not matched to a gene: 12. The CDR3 region is CASSDLGTGPSEQYF. The DNA for the CDR3 is TGTGCCAGCAGTGACCTTGGGACAGGGCCCTCCGAGCAGTACTTC.

CDR3 DNA: TGCAGCGTCCGGGAACGAGAGACCCAGTACTTC. It encodes CSVRERETQYF. The rearrangement uses TRBV29-1 and TRBJ2-5, with TRBD2 as a possible D gene (5 bases). Trimming removed 6 bases at V and 4 bases at J, with 9 bases between. The germline V gene encodes CDR1 SQVTM and CDR2 ANQGSEA. The CDR3 is 11 amino acids.

This sequence joins TRBV2 and TRBJ2-5; D may be TRBD2 (6 bases). CDR3 length: 15 residues. Per germline, CDR1 SNHLY and CDR2 FYNNEI. The ends were cut back, 8 bases at V and 7 bases at J, with 23 bases in the middle. CDR3 amino acids: CASQRAGRLRSTQYF. The DNA for the CDR3 is TGTGCCAGCCAGCGCGCGGGACGCTTAAGATCGACCCAGTACTTC.

The chain has TRBV12-3 or TRBV12-4 and TRBJ1-2, with 7 bases matching TRBD1. The CDR3 is 13 amino acids. With 6 bases clipped from V and 6 bases from J, the junction kept 7 bases outside the gene matches. CDR3 residues: CASSPTGVHGYTF. CDR3 bases: TGTGCCAGCAGCCCTACAGGGGTGCATGGCTACACCTTC.

The chain carries TRBV24-1 and TRBJ1-5; tentatively, D is TRBD1 (5 bases). CDR3 length: 16 residues. Germline assignment: CDR1 KGHDR and CDR2 SFDVKD. The V end was cut by 2 bases, the J end by 1 base, with 11 bases between. As DNA, the CDR3 is TGTGCCACCAGTGATTCGCAACAGGTCAGCAATCAGCCCCAGCATTTT. Translated, it gives CATSDSQQVSNQPQHF.

This clonotype was seen more than once but under ten times. The rearrangement links TRBV15 to TRBJ2-7; D ambiguous. The germline V gene encodes CDR1 LNHNV and CDR2 YYDKDF (reference sequence). This CDR3 spans 15 amino acids. Trimming cost V 5 bases and J 6 bases, with 20 bases left between them. The CDR3, as DNA: TGTGCCACCAGCCCCCCTATCCCTCCGCCGGGCGAGCAGTACTTC. Protein sequence: CATSPPIPPPGEQYF. Complete variable domain (other parts from reference TRBV15 and TRBJ2-7): DAMVIQNPRYQVTQFGKPVTLSCSQTLNHNVMYWYQQKSSQAPKLLFHYYDKDFNNEADTPDNFQSRRPNTSFCFLDIRSPGLGDTAMYLCATSPPIPPPGEQYFGPGTRLTVT.

The chain carries TRBV19 and TRBJ1-1; the D is unclear. This CDR3 spans 13 amino acids. Germline-derived CDR1 and CDR2 are LNHDA and SQIVND (reference sequence). Trimming took 7 bases from V and 4 from J, leaving 13 bases between them. This chain's CDR3 is CASTRSGGTEAFF. In DNA, the CDR3 is TGTGCCAGTACTCGTTCAGGTGGCACTGAAGCTTTCTTT.

There are many counts of this clonotype. The genes are TRBV14 and TRBJ1-4; 8 bases match TRBD1. The V gene's germline CDR1 is SGHDN and CDR2 FVKESK. The CDR3 has 14 residues. V was clipped by 5 bases and J by 7 bases; unmatched bases: 6. Written as DNA, the CDR3 is TGTGCCAGCAGCAAGACAGGGGCCCCTGAAAAACTGTTTTTT. This gives the protein CASSKTGAPEKLFF. The full variable domain, its missing parts supplied by reference TRBV14 and TRBJ1-4, is EAGVTQFPSHSVIEKGQTVTLRCDPISGHDNLYWYRRVMGKEIKFLLHFVKESKQDESGMPNNRFLAERTGGTYSTLKVQPAELEDSGVYFCASSKTGAPEKLFFGSGTQLSVL.

The sample holds one count of this clonotype. V and J are TRBV28 and TRBJ1-2, with D possibly matching TRBD1 (6 bases). The CDR3 is 12 amino acids. V lost 8 bases and J lost 4, with 11 bases in between. Germline CDR1 and CDR2: MDHEN and SYDVKM. CDR3 sequence reads: CASDRSSYGYTF. The CDR3 DNA reads as TGTGCCAGCGACAGGAGCTCCTATGGCTACACCTTC.

This clonotype showed up many times. The gene calls are TRBV2 and TRBJ1-1, with 7 bases aligning to TRBD1. The germline V gene encodes CDR1 SNHLY and CDR2 FYNNEI. The CDR3 totals 13 residues. J lost 5 bases, V lost 4 bases, and 4 bases had no gene match. CDR3 nucleotide sequence: TGTGCCAGCAGTGTTGACAGGGAGACTGAAGCTTTCTTT. Translating gives CASSVDRETEAFF. Drawing the rest from reference TRBV2 and TRBJ1-1, the complete variable domain is EPEVTQTPSHQVTQMGQEVILRCVPISNHLYFYWYRQILGQKVEFLVSFYNNEISEKSEIFDDQFSVERPDGSNFTLKIRSTKLEDSAMYFCASSVDRETEAFFGQGTRLTVV.

In this sample, this clonotype turned up many times. V gene TRBV10-3 combines with J gene TRBJ2-7, with 8 bases aligning to TRBD2. J gave up 3 bases and V 9 bases, and 10 bases lay outside the gene matches. The CDR3 totals 14 residues. Germline-derived CDR1 and CDR2 are ENHRY and SYGVKD. The CDR3 loop is CAISGGLADYEQYF. Written as DNA, the CDR3 is TGTGCCATTTCGGGAGGACTAGCAGACTACGAGCAGTACTTC.

Concerning this clonotype: It is unclear where the CDR3 begins or ends on the DNA, so no DNA is shown, and the CDR3 is as TCRdb lists it. V is TRBV10-3 and J is TRBJ2-2. Germline V CDR1 and CDR2: ENHRY, SYGVKD. The length of the CDR3 is 17 amino acids, counting both ends. CDR3: CAISESAAPVLPGSCFF.

This clonotype appeared a few times. This chain joins TRBV25-1 and TRBJ1-6; 10 bases line up with TRBD1. Germline assignment: CDR1 MGHDK and CDR2 SYGVNS. CDR3 length equals 17 residues. The trim removed 0 bases at V and 9 bases at J, leaving 8 bases unmatched. In DNA form, the CDR3 reads TGTGCCAGCAGTGAATATGGGTTTCGGGACAGGGGTTCACCCCTCCACTTT. Protein sequence: CASSEYGFRDRGSPLHF. The variable domain in full, completed from reference TRBV25-1 and TRBJ1-6, reads EADIYQTPRYLVIGTGKKITLECSQTMGHDKMYWYQQDPGMELHLIHYSYGVNSTEKGDLSSESTVSRIRTEHFPLTLESARPSHTSQYLCASSEYGFRDRGSPLHFGNGTRLTVT.

This chain links TRBV29-1 with TRBJ2-7; TRBD2 matches 7 bases. This CDR3 region has 15 residues. Trimming took 3 bases from V and 4 from J; bases not matched to a gene: 12. Germline V gene lookup returns CDR1 SQVTM and CDR2 ANQGSEA. In nucleotides, the CDR3 is TGCAGCGTTGACCCTCAACTAGCGCTTCAGTACGAGCAGTACTTC. Protein: CSVDPQLALQYEQYF.

At least ten counts were recorded for this clonotype. The gene calls are TRBV12-3 or TRBV12-4 and TRBJ2-6; D is uncertain. This CDR3 is built from 14 residues. V gave up 6 bases and J gave up 2 bases, with 8 bases separating them. CDR3 protein: CASRAITGANVLTF. The CDR3 bases are TGTGCCAGCAGGGCCATCACTGGGGCCAACGTCCTGACTTTC.